This T cell receptor beta chain stems from a study of T cells after posttransplantation cyclophosphamide. TCRdb's table, derived via immunoSEQ multiplex PCR, lists solely in-frame clones and lacks some. The sample includes approximately 35,000 clones, none of them occurring once. There are many counts of this clone. The CDR3 extends over 15 amino acids. Germline lookup yields CDR1 MNHNS and CDR2 SASEGT. The V end was cut by 0 bases, the J end by 1 base, with 9 bases between. This sequence joins TRBV6-1 and TRBJ1-2; D is possibly TRBD1 (5 bases). The source material was PBMCs. The sequence was collected from a young woman in good health and a related stem cell transplant donor. The CDR3 spells CASSEAPGVNYGYTF. Here the CDR3 DNA reads TGTGCCAGCAGTGAAGCACCGGGGGTTAACTATGGCTACACCTTC.